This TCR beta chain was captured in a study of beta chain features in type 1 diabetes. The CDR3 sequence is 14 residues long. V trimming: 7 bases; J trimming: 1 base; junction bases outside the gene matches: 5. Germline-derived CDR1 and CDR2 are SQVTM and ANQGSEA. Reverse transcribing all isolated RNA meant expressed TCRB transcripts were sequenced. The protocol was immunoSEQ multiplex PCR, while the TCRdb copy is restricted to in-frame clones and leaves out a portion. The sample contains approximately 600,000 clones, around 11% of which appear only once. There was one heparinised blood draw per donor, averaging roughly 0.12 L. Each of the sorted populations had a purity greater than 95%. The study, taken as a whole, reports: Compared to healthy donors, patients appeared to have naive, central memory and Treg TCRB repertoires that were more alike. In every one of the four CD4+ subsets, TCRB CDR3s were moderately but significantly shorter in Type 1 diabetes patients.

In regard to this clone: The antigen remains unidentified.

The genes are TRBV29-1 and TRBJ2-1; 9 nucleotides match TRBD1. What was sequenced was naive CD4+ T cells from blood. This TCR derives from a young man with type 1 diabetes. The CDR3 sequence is CSAGGTGSYNEQFF. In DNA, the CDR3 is TGCAGCGCTGGCGGGACAGGGTCCTACAATGAGCAGTTCTTC.